These 8 T cell receptor beta chains were sequenced from one sample in a study of technical replicates of blood from four donors. Data came from immunoSEQ multiplex PCR; TCRdb stores just in-frame clones and leaves some out. The sample lists fewer than 95,000 clones, roughly 90% occurring once. Sequenced material: T cells isolated from PBMCs. All receptors come from a human donor in good health.

This clone occurred once. The V call is TRBV6-1, the J call TRBJ1-2; D may be TRBD1 (5 bases). Trimming stripped 8 bases from V and 2 bases from J, with 12 bases between. The germline gives CDR1 MNHNS, CDR2 SASEGT. The CDR3 consists of 13 residues. As DNA, the CDR3 is TGTGCCAGCGTTCCAGGGAAAAACTATGGCTACACCTTC. Translation gives CASVPGKNYGYTF.

The chain uses TRBV5-4 and TRBJ2-7; D perhaps matches TRBD2 (5 bases). Germline assignment: CDR1 SGHNT and CDR2 YYREEE (reference sequence). Trimming shortened V by 4 bases and J by 3 bases, and 14 bases separated the two germline ends. CDR3 length: 14 amino acids. CDR3: CASSPGRLRYEQYF. CDR3 coding DNA: TGTGCCAGCAGCCCGGGGAGACTCCGCTACGAGCAGTACTTC.

The chain recombines TRBV27 with TRBJ2-2, with D uncertain. The germline CDR1 and CDR2 sequences are MNHEY and SMNVEV (reference sequence). The V end lost 6 bases, the J end lost 8 bases, and 16 bases lay between the germline ends. This CDR3 contains 14 residues. The CDR3, as DNA: TGTGCCAGCAGCGATAGCTACACGACTGGGGAGCTGTTTTTT. The encoded protein is CASSDSYTTGELFF.

This sequence joins TRBV15 and TRBJ2-5; D may be TRBD1 (6 bases). In germline, CDR1 is LNHNV, CDR2 YYDKDF (reference sequence). V lost 0 bases to trimming and J lost 1 base, with 15 bases between them. The CDR3 runs 17 residues. CDR3 region: CATSRDRGRGLQETQYF. Here the CDR3 DNA reads TGTGCCACCAGCAGAGACCGGGGCAGGGGCCTCCAAGAGACCCAGTACTTC.

CDR3 region: CASGFGLQVNEKLFF. CDR3 in DNA: TGTGCTAGTGGTTTTGGATTGCAGGTTAATGAAAAACTGTTTTTT. The rearrangement joins TRBV12-5 to TRBJ1-4, with D uncertain. This CDR3 has 15 amino acids. The germline CDR1 and CDR2 sequences are LGHNT and FRNRAP. Trimming stripped 3 bases from V and 4 bases from J, with 12 bases between.

The rearrangement uses TRBV30 and TRBJ2-2; TRBD2 might be the D (6 bases). V was clipped by 3 bases and J by 3 bases, with 26 bases between them. Per germline, CDR1 GTSNPN and CDR2 SVGIG (reference sequence). CDR3 length: 19 amino acids. CDR3: CAWSLPGLIVIADTGELFF. CDR3 coding DNA: TGTGCCTGGAGCCTCCCCGGACTAATTGTGATTGCGGACACCGGGGAGCTGTTTTTT. The full variable domain, rest sourced from reference TRBV30 and TRBJ2-2, is SQTIHQWPATLVQPVGSPLSLECTVEGTSNPNLYWYRQAAGRGLQLLFYSVGIGQISSEVPQNLSASRPQDRQFILSSKKLLLSDSGFYLCAWSLPGLIVIADTGELFFGEGSRLTVL.

The V and J genes are TRBV6-6 and TRBJ2-7, with a weak D call TRBD2 (5 bases). The V end lost 5 bases, the J end lost 1 base, and 15 bases lay between the germline ends. The CDR3 is made up of 15 amino acids. Germline V gene sequence: CDR1 MNHNY, CDR2 SVGAGI (reference sequence). The chain's CDR3 is CASSREGYSSYEQYF. The CDR3 DNA is TGTGCCAGCAGTCGAGAGGGTTATAGTTCCTACGAGCAGTACTTC.

The chain uses TRBV5-1 and TRBJ1-1; possible D gene TRBD1, 5 bases. V was pared by 0 bases and J by 4 bases, with 16 bases between. Germline V gene sequence: CDR1 SGHRS, CDR2 YFSETQ. The CDR3 covers 16 residues. The chain's CDR3 is CASSLGSVGEGTEAFF. For the CDR3, the DNA is TGCGCCAGCAGCTTGGGGTCCGTAGGGGAGGGCACTGAAGCTTTCTTT.